Below, 25 T cell receptor beta chains from the same sample are listed, as sequenced in a study of blood T cell repertoires in COVID-19. The assay was immunoSEQ multiplex PCR, and TCRdb's table has in-frame clones only and misses some. The sample has about 150,000 clones; about four fifths are singletons. The specimen sequenced was peripheral blood. The receptors here all came from a woman older than 75 with active or convalescent COVID-19.

The V gene is TRBV21-1, the J gene TRBJ1-1. TRBV21-1 is marked as a pseudogene. This CDR3 is 14 amino acids long. This CDR3 reads CASSKEEGLTEAFF. The CDR3 DNA is TGTGCCAGCAGCAAAGAGGAGGGGTTGACTGAAGCTTTCTTT.

The V call is TRBV9, the J call TRBJ2-2, with D perhaps TRBD1 (6 bases). Germline V gene sequence: CDR1 SGDLS, CDR2 YYNGEE. Trimming left V 3 bases short and J 6 bases short, with 12 bases between. The CDR3 is made up of 14 amino acids. CDR3 loop: CASSARTESGELFF. The DNA for the CDR3 is TGTGCCAGCAGCGCCCGGACAGAGTCCGGGGAGCTGTTTTTT.

The chain uses TRBV5-1 and TRBJ2-3; 7 bases match TRBD1. The germline CDR1 and CDR2 sequences are SGHRS and YFSETQ. V trimming: 5 bases; J trimming: 2 bases; junction bases outside the gene matches: 8. The CDR3 spans 15 residues. The CDR3 loop is CASSQGDPFTDTQYF. DNA for the CDR3: TGCGCCAGCAGTCAGGGGGATCCGTTCACAGATACGCAGTATTTT. The full variable domain, in which reference TRBV5-1 and TRBJ2-3 provide the parts outside the CDR3, is KAGVTQTPRYLIKTRGQQVTLSCSPISGHRSVSWYQQTPGQGLQFLFEYFSETQRNKGNFPGRFSGRQFSNSRSEMNVSTLELGDSALYLCASSQGDPFTDTQYFGPGTRLTVL.

The V and J genes are TRBV5-6 and TRBJ2-1; the match to TRBD2 covers 8 bases. The germline V gene encodes CDR1 SGHDT and CDR2 YYEEEE. Unmatched junction bases numbered 8, after V lost 7 bases and J lost 5 bases. There are 14 residues in the CDR3. Here the CDR3 DNA reads TGTGCCAGCGGGGCGGGGGGTCTCGACAATGAGCAGTTCTTC. Residues: CASGAGGLDNEQFF.

The chain links TRBV7-3 to TRBJ2-1, with TRBD1 matching over 7 bases. Germline lookup yields CDR1 SGHTA and CDR2 FQGTGA. V was clipped by 8 bases and J by 3 bases; unmatched bases: 4. CDR3 length: 13 residues. CDR3 DNA: TGTGCCAGCGCCACAGGGGACTACAATGAGCAGTTCTTC. Amino acids: CASATGDYNEQFF.

The chain is built from TRBV2 and TRBJ2-7; the D gene is possibly TRBD2 (7 bases). Looked up from germline, CDR1 is SNHLY and CDR2 is FYNNEI. Trimming cost V 8 bases and J 0 bases, with 14 bases left between them. The CDR3 has 14 residues. This CDR3 reads CASGGGLSSYEQYF. The CDR3 DNA reads as TGTGCCAGCGGGGGGGGGCTGAGCTCCTACGAGCAGTACTTC.

The chain recombines TRBV6-1 with TRBJ2-3; 8 bases map to TRBD2. This CDR3 has 15 amino acids. CDR1 MNHNS and CDR2 SASEGT come from the germline V gene. V lost 1 base and J lost 2; bases outside the gene matches: 2. In nucleotides, the CDR3 is TGTGCCAGCAGTGAAGGCGGGAGGCCCACAGATACGCAGTATTTT. Protein: CASSEGGRPTDTQYF.

CDR3 residues: CASTTRPGTSATSNEQFF. The DNA for the CDR3 is TGTGCCAGCACCACACGTCCCGGGACTAGCGCTACATCCAATGAGCAGTTCTTC. The chain has TRBV27 and TRBJ2-1; 10 bases are a match to TRBD2. The CDR3 is 18 residues long. The germline CDR1 and CDR2 sequences are MNHEY and SMNVEV (reference sequence). V lost 7 bases and J lost 6; bases outside the gene matches: 18.

The chain links TRBV2 to TRBJ2-3; D is possibly TRBD1 (6 bases). V shed 1 base and J shed 14 bases, with 16 bases lying between them. Germline assignment: CDR1 SNHLY and CDR2 FYNNEI. The CDR3 sequence is 13 residues long. As DNA, the CDR3 is TGTGCCAGCAGTGAAGTCCACAGGGTGAAGTTGTATTTT. Encoded protein: CASSEVHRVKLYF.

This clone showed up just a few times. The chain uses TRBV7-8 and TRBJ1-4; D not certain. Germline V gives CDR1 SGHVS, CDR2 FQNEAQ. The V end was cut by 3 bases, the J end by 0 bases, with 5 bases between. This CDR3 has 14 residues. The CDR3 nucleotides are TGTGCCAGCAGCTTGGCCTCAACTAATGAAAAACTGTTTTTT. Its translation: CASSLASTNEKLFF.

As for this clone: Other DNA variants within this sample encode the same CDR3. The CDR3 DNA is TGTGCCAGCAGTTCCTCAGGGCAGGGCAATCAGCCCCAGCATTTT. As protein: CASSSSGQGNQPQHF. The J gene is TRBJ1-5, the V gene TRBV28; a possible D gene is TRBD1 (5 bases). The CDR3 sequence is 15 residues long. V lost 4 bases to trimming and J lost 2 bases, with 12 bases between them. Germline V lookup: CDR1 MDHEN, CDR2 SYDVKM.

This chain connects TRBV9 to TRBJ2-1, with D perhaps TRBD1 (6 bases). Germline loops: CDR1 SGDLS, CDR2 YYNGEE. The CDR3 contains 16 residues. Trimming stripped 0 bases from V and 7 bases from J, with 17 bases between. The CDR3 is CASSVGAGSQGNEQFF. The CDR3 nucleotides read TGTGCCAGCAGCGTAGGTGCAGGGTCCCAGGGGAATGAGCAGTTCTTC.

The chain recombines TRBV24-1 with TRBJ1-5; 8 positions match TRBD1. Germline CDR1 and CDR2: KGHDR and SFDVKD. The CDR3 totals 16 residues. V trimming: 3 bases; J trimming: 1 base; junction bases outside the gene matches: 4. This CDR3 reads CATSDRTGQSNQPQHF. The CDR3 DNA reads as TGTGCCACCAGTGATCGGACAGGGCAAAGCAATCAGCCCCAGCATTTT.

The V call is TRBV11-2, the J call TRBJ2-7, with 9 bases lining up with TRBD1. Germline V lookup: CDR1 SGHAT, CDR2 FQNNGV. After removal of 5 bases from V and 5 bases from J, the junction contained 10 bases not matched to a gene. There are 15 residues in the CDR3. In DNA, the CDR3 is TGTGCCAGCAGCCCGCGAGGGACAGGGAGCGACGAGCAGTACTTC. Its translation is CASSPRGTGSDEQYF.

The chain has TRBV3-1 (or the pseudogene TRBV3-2) and TRBJ2-1; unclear D gene. The ends were cut back, 2 bases at V and 10 bases at J, with 9 bases in the middle. From germline, CDR1 is LGHDT and CDR2 YNNKEL (reference sequence). The CDR3 runs to 12 residues. As DNA, the CDR3 is TGTGCCAGCAGCCAAACACCCCCGGAGCAGTTCTTC. Protein: CASSQTPPEQFF.

The sample holds a few counts of this clone. The chain has TRBV10-3 and TRBJ1-1, with 9 bases identical to TRBD1. Per the germline V gene, CDR1 is ENHRY and CDR2 is SYGVKD. Losses at the gene ends were 2 bases for V and 1 base for J; bases not matched to a gene: 14. The CDR3 is 19 residues long. CDR3: CAISEDLGQGTNGNTEAFF. DNA of the CDR3: TGTGCCATCAGTGAGGACCTAGGACAGGGGACGAATGGGAACACTGAAGCTTTCTTT.

This clone has just a few counts. The J gene is TRBJ2-7, the V gene TRBV5-1, with 9 positions matching TRBD1. Germline V CDR1 and CDR2: SGHRS, YFSETQ. CDR3 length: 14 residues. After removal of 7 bases from V and 4 bases from J, the junction contained 9 bases not matched to a gene. The CDR3 loop is CASGTGTGTYEQYF. As DNA, the CDR3 is TGCGCCAGCGGCACCGGGACAGGGACTTACGAGCAGTACTTC.

This clone was seen only once. The chain carries TRBV5-1 and TRBJ2-5; D ambiguous. The CDR3 is 14 residues long. The germline CDR1 and CDR2 sequences are SGHRS and YFSETQ. V was pared by 4 bases and J by 2 bases, with 12 bases between. The CDR3 loop reads CASSPVGRQETQYF. The CDR3 nucleotides are TGCGCCAGCAGCCCCGTTGGCCGACAAGAGACCCAGTACTTC.

V and J are TRBV10-1 and TRBJ1-6, with 7 bases identical to TRBD1. V lost 4 bases, J lost 9 bases, and 3 bases stayed unmatched. CDR1 is WNHNN and CDR2 is SYGVQD in the germline V gene (reference sequence). This CDR3 region has 13 residues. CDR3 nucleotides: TGCGCCAGCAGTGCGACAGGGCGTTCACCCCTCCACTTT. Its translation is CASSATGRSPLHF.

The DNA for the CDR3 is TGTGCCAGCAGCCCACCTACTCCAGGGGCCCGCACTGAAGCTTTCTTT. Protein product: CASSPPTPGARTEAFF. The V call is TRBV5-6, the J call TRBJ1-1, with D possibly being TRBD1 (6 bases). The CDR3 runs to 16 residues. Germline CDR1 SGHDT, CDR2 YYEEEE. Trimming left V 4 bases short and J 4 bases short, with 20 bases between.

A word on this clone: An end of the junction differs from the germline gene, which may be a read error. The chain has TRBV7-7 and TRBJ2-2, with a weak D call TRBD1 (5 bases). This CDR3 is built from 15 residues. Germline CDR1 SSHAT, CDR2 FNYEAQ (reference sequence). Written as DNA, the CDR3 is TGTGCTAGCAGCTTAGGGGCAGCGAACACCGGGGAGCTGTTTTTT. Encoded protein: CASSLGAANTGELFF. The entire variable domain, with the rest obtained from reference TRBV7-7 and TRBJ2-2, is as follows: GAGVSQSPRYKVTKRGQDVTLRCDPISSHATLYWYQQALGQGPEFLTYFNYEAQPDKSGLPSDRFSAERPEGSISTLTIQRTEQRDSAMYRCASSLGAANTGELFFGEGSRLTVL.

The chain is built from TRBV10-3 and TRBJ1-1; D is perhaps TRBD1 (6 bases). The V and J ends lost 4 bases and 1 base respectively, with 16 bases between them. The CDR3 contains 16 residues. Germline CDR1 ENHRY, CDR2 SYGVKD. CDR3 coding DNA: TGTGCCATCAGTGGGCAGGGGCCCCCCCAGAACACTGAAGCTTTCTTT. Translated: CAISGQGPPQNTEAFF.

The CDR3 DNA reads as TGTGCCAGCAGCTTATTTGGGGACACGGTAACTGAAGCTTTCTTT. Amino acids: CASSLFGDTVTEAFF. The chain uses TRBV7-3 and TRBJ1-1; D possibly corresponds to TRBD1 (6 bases). The germline CDR1 and CDR2 sequences are SGHTA and FQGTGA. Trimming shortened V by 2 bases and J by 5 bases, and 15 bases separated the two germline ends. The CDR3 consists of 15 residues.

In this sample, this clone turned up a few times. The chain carries TRBV28 and TRBJ2-1; 10 bases agree with TRBD2. The J segment lost 7 bases and the V segment lost 8 bases, leaving 11 bases of the junction unmatched. The germline V gene encodes CDR1 MDHEN and CDR2 SYDVKM. The CDR3 has 15 amino acids. The CDR3 coding sequence is TGTGCCAGCTTGGCTAGCGGGAGCGGAAGGAATGAGCAGTTCTTC. The encoded protein is CASLASGSGRNEQFF.

The chain has TRBV11-3 and TRBJ2-2, with 7 bases fitting TRBD2. Germline CDR1 SGHNT, CDR2 YENEEA. The CDR3 length is 18 residues. With 3 bases clipped from V and 0 bases from J, the junction kept 10 bases outside the gene matches. CDR3 sequence: CASSFGVGGVSNTGELFF. The DNA for the CDR3 is TGTGCCAGCAGCTTTGGTGTGGGAGGGGTGTCGAACACCGGGGAGCTGTTTTTT.